Listed below are T cell receptor beta chains from one sample, sequenced in a study of Graves' ophthalmopathy and Graves' hyperthyroidism. TCRdb fed the multiplex PCR reads into MiXCR, producing one record per CDR3 protein. The sample records about 1.1 million distinct CDR3 sequences, about 38% being singletons. The source material was peripheral blood or thyroid tissue (not recorded which). These receptors were taken from an adult man with Graves' hyperthyroidism. Both conserved end residues are part of each CDR3. Fields, in order: clone size, D gene, V gene, J gene, CDR3 protein, CDR3 DNA. D genes are given only for firm matches. Size is omitted from some rows. Given values are once, few, many or a class for expanded clones.

.	.	TRBV13	TRBJ2-7	CASSHDLAYEQYF	TGTGCCAGCAGCCACGATTTGGCCTACGAGCAGTACTTC
many	TRBD1	TRBV20-1	TRBJ1-3	CSAPAGTVSGNTIYF	TGCAGTGCACCTGCCGGGACAGTCTCTGGAAACACCATATATTTT
many	.	TRBV6-1	TRBJ2-5	CAGARQGGETQYF	TGTGCCGGCGCCCGACAGGGAGGCGAGACCCAGTACTTC
few	TRBD1	TRBV6-2/TRBV6-3	TRBJ1-5	CASSYPGSTGEQPQHF	TGTGCCAGCAGTTACCCCGGGTCGACAGGGGAACAGCCCCAGCATTTT
many	.	TRBV19	TRBJ2-7	CASSMRAGALEQYF	TGTGCCAGTAGTATGAGGGCAGGGGCTCTCGAGCAGTACTTC
.	.	TRBV7-2	TRBJ2-3	CASAAGADTQYF	TGTGCCAGCGCCGCAGGGGCAGATACGCAGTATTTT
.	.	TRBV5-8	TRBJ2-5	CASSEARTAQETQYF	TGTGCCAGCAGTGAAGCTAGGACAGCTCAAGAGACCCAGTACTTC
many	.	TRBV7-2	TRBJ2-7	CASSPNGMYEQYF	TGTGCCAGCAGTCCGAACGGGATGTACGAGCAGTACTTC
.	.	TRBV12-3/TRBV12-4	TRBJ1-2	CASSPLAWGYTF	TGTGCCAGCAGTCCCCTGGCTTGGGGCTACACCTTC
.	.	TRBV29-1	TRBJ1-3	CSGDIRSTIYF	TGCAGCGGGGACATCCGATCCACCATATATTTT
many	TRBD2	TRBV29-1	TRBJ2-7	CSVEAPSGGHYEQYF	TGCAGCGTTGAAGCCCCTAGCGGGGGACACTACGAGCAGTACTTC
.	.	TRBV7-9	TRBJ2-7	CASISSGQGYEQYF	TGTGCCAGCATATCATCCGGGCAGGGTTACGAGCAGTACTTC
.	TRBD1	TRBV2	TRBJ1-1	CASRVGQGGNTEAFF	TGTGCCAGCAGGGTGGGACAGGGAGGGAACACTGAAGCTTTCTTT
many	.	TRBV19	TRBJ2-7	CASSRGTLSYEQYF	TGTGCCAGTAGCCGGGGAACTCTCTCCTACGAGCAGTACTTC
many	.	TRBV10-2	TRBJ1-2	CASSAAGTYGYTF	TGCGCCAGCAGTGCTGCAGGGACCTATGGCTACACCTTC
many	.	TRBV10-3	TRBJ1-1	CAIGTGNTEAFF	TGTGCCATCGGCACCGGGAACACTGAAGCTTTCTTT
.	.	TRBV20-1	TRBJ2-2	CSANRGSANTGELFF	TGCAGTGCTAACCGAGGGTCAGCGAACACCGGGGAGCTGTTTTTT
.	.	TRBV7-7	TRBJ2-7	CASSQEETIYEQYF	TGTGCCAGCAGCCAGGAAGAGACCATCTACGAGCAGTACTTC
many	TRBD1	TRBV7-2	TRBJ1-1	CASSFRPQGREAFF	TGTGCCAGCAGCTTCCGGCCACAGGGGCGGGAAGCTTTCTTT
few	.	TRBV6-5	TRBJ2-5	CASRRTLLETQYF	TGTGCCAGCAGGAGGACTCTGCTTGAGACCCAGTACTTC
many	.	TRBV2	TRBJ2-7	CASRQDTITYEQYF	TGTGCCAGCAGACAAGACACGATAACCTACGAGCAGTACTTC
.	TRBD1	TRBV5-6	TRBJ2-7	CASSVGDRDYEQYF	TGTGCCAGCAGCGTAGGGGACAGAGATTACGAGCAGTACTTC
few	.	TRBV4-1	TRBJ2-2	CASSQDASRELFF	TGCGCCAGCAGCCAAGACGCTTCCCGGGAGCTGTTTTTT
many	TRBD1	TRBV7-9	TRBJ1-1	CASSLGTENTEAFF	TGTGCCAGCAGCCTAGGGACAGAGAACACTGAAGCTTTCTTT
.	TRBD1	TRBV6-5	TRBJ1-6	CASSSTGQRSYNSPLHF	TGTGCCAGCAGTTCGACGGGACAGCGCTCCTATAATTCACCCCTCCACTTT
many	.	TRBV7-3	TRBJ2-7	CASSSSNRERSEQYF	TGTGCCAGCAGCTCCTCGAACAGGGAACGATCCGAGCAGTACTTC
.	.	TRBV2	TRBJ1-2	CASTRGDNSFYGYTF	TGTGCCAGCACGAGGGGGGACAATTCTTTCTATGGCTACACCTTC
many	TRBD2	TRBV2	TRBJ2-7	CASRGRGGAVTYEQYF	TGTGCCAGCAGGGGACGGGGGGGGGCTGTAACCTACGAGCAGTACTTC
many	.	TRBV29-1	TRBJ1-2	CSAYTIRGSDGYTF	TGCAGCGCTTACACTATCAGGGGTTCGGATGGCTACACCTTC
many	.	TRBV19	TRBJ1-1	CASTPEVMNTEAFF	TGTGCCAGTACCCCGGAGGTGATGAACACTGAAGCTTTCTTT
few	TRBD2	TRBV7-2	TRBJ2-5	CASSSSPGLEETQYF	TGTGCCAGCAGCTCCTCTCCGGGACTAGAGGAGACCCAGTACTTC
many	.	TRBV5-1	TRBJ2-7	CASVEGVYEQYF	TGCGCCAGCGTGGAAGGGGTCTACGAGCAGTACTTC
many	.	TRBV20-1	TRBJ1-2	CSARDQQGEGFQGYTF	TGCAGTGCTAGAGATCAGCAGGGCGAAGGGTTTCAGGGCTACACCTTC
many	TRBD1	TRBV7-2	TRBJ1-2	CASRPTGGGGYGYTF	TGTGCCAGCAGGCCAACAGGGGGCGGTGGCTATGGCTACACCTTC
many	.	TRBV7-9	TRBJ2-2	CASSLASGDTGELFF	TGTGCCAGCAGCTTAGCTTCTGGCGACACCGGGGAGCTGTTTTTT
.	.	TRBV6-6	TRBJ1-5	CASSYSGGFQPQHF	TGTGCCAGCAGTTACTCCGGGGGTTTTCAGCCCCAGCATTTT
many	.	TRBV29-1	TRBJ2-7	CSVAGGEGTPSYEQYF	TGCAGCGTTGCAGGGGGGGAGGGGACACCCTCCTACGAGCAGTACTTC
.	TRBD1	TRBV27	TRBJ1-3	CASSHGTGFSGNTIYF	TGTGCCAGCAGCCACGGGACAGGGTTCTCTGGAAACACCATATATTTT
many	.	TRBV11-2	TRBJ1-3	CASSFSDGNTIYF	TGTGCCAGCAGCTTTTCGGATGGAAACACCATATATTTT